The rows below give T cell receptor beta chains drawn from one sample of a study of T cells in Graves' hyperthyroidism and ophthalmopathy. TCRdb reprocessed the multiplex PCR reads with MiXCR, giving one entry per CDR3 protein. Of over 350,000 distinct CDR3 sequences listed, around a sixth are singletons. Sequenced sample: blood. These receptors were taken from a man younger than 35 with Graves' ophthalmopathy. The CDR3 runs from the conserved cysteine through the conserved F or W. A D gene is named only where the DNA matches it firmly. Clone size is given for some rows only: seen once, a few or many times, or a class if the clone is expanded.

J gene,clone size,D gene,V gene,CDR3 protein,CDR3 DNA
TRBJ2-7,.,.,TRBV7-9,CASSPRFREFNYEQYF,TGTGCCAGCAGCCCAAGATTCAGGGAGTTCAACTACGAGCAGTACTTC
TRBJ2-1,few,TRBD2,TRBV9,CASSVGLAEYNEQFF,TGTGCCAGCAGCGTAGGACTAGCGGAGTACAATGAGCAGTTCTTC
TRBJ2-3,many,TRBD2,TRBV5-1,CASSFSGGPTDTQYF,TGCGCCAGCAGCTTTAGCGGGGGGCCCACAGATACGCAGTATTTT
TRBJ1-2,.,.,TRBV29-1,CSVEEDYGYTF,TGCAGCGTGGAGGAGGACTATGGCTACACCTTC
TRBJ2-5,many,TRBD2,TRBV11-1,CASSSRLAGQETQYF,TGTGCCAGCAGCTCTCGACTAGCGGGCCAAGAGACCCAGTACTTC
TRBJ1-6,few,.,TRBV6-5,CASSFEGIYNSPLHF,TGTGCCAGCAGTTTTGAGGGGATATATAATTCACCCCTCCACTTT
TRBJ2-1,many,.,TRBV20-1,CSATLPTTQFF,TGCAGTGCTACTCTTCCCACTACGCAGTTCTTC
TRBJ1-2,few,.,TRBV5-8,CASSLGPGYTF,TGTGCCAGCAGCTTGGGGCCTGGCTACACCTTC
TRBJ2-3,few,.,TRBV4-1,CASSGGGETDTQYF,TGCGCCAGCTCAGGGGGGGGAGAAACAGATACGCAGTATTTT
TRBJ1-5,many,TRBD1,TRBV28,CASSFGTASQPQHF,TGTGCCAGCAGTTTCGGGACAGCGTCTCAGCCCCAGCATTTT
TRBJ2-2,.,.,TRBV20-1,CSASRDSNTGELFF,TGCAGTGCCAGTAGGGATTCGAACACCGGGGAGCTGTTTTTT
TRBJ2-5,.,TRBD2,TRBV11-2,CASSLELAGGQETQYF,TGTGCCAGCAGCTTAGAACTAGCGGGGGGGCAAGAGACCCAGTACTTC
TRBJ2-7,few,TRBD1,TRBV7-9,CASSPRAGGLREQYF,TGTGCCAGCAGCCCCAGGGCAGGGGGTTTACGCGAGCAGTACTTC
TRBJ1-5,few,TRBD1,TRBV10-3,CAISESVGQISNQPQHF,TGTGCCATCAGTGAGTCGGTGGGACAGATTAGCAATCAGCCCCAGCATTTT
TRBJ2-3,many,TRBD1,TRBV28,CASRDRGTDTQYF,TGTGCCAGCCGGGACAGGGGTACAGATACGCAGTATTTT
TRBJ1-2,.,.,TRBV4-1,CASSQVSAANYGYTF,TGCGCCAGCAGCCAAGTTTCGGCAGCTAACTATGGCTACACCTTC
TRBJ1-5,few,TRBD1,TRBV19,CASSIGLGQGLGNQPQHF,TGTGCCAGTAGTATTGGGTTGGGACAGGGACTTGGGAATCAGCCCCAGCATTTT
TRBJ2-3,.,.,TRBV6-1,CAGSGGDTQYF,TGTGCCGGAAGTGGGGGGGATACGCAGTATTTT
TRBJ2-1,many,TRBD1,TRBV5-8,CASSFDRVGEQFF,TGTGCCAGCAGCTTCGACAGGGTCGGTGAGCAGTTCTTC
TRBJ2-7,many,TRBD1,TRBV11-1,CASSYNFASDRGSDEQYF,TGTGCCAGCAGCTATAACTTCGCCAGTGACAGGGGGAGCGACGAGCAGTACTTC
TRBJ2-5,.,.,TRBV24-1,CATSRGGSETQYF,TGTGCCACCAGCAGGGGAGGTAGTGAGACCCAGTACTTC
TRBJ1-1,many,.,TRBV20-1,CSAHVRPDTEAFF,TGCAGTGCTCATGTCCGCCCCGACACTGAAGCTTTCTTT
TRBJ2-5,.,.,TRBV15,CATSPVGGGGETQYF,TGTGCCACCAGCCCCGTTGGAGGGGGAGGGGAGACCCAGTACTTC
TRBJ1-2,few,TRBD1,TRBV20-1,CSAPTGGEGGYTF,TGCAGTGCCCCGACAGGGGGCGAAGGTGGCTACACCTTC
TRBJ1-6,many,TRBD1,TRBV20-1,CSAETGGVNSPLHF,TGCAGTGCGGAAACAGGGGGCGTTAATTCACCCCTCCACTTT
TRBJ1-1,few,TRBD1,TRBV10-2,CASSREGTGPEAEAFF,TGCGCCAGCAGTCGAGAGGGGACAGGGCCTGAGGCTGAAGCTTTCTTT
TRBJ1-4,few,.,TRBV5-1,CASRNWGTNEKLFF,TGCGCCAGCAGGAACTGGGGTACTAATGAAAAACTGTTTTTT
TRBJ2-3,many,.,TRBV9,CASSVGEGRTDTQYF,TGTGCCAGCAGCGTAGGGGAAGGGCGCACAGATACGCAGTATTTT
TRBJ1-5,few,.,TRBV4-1,CASSQVRAFGGNQPQHF,TGCGCCAGCAGCCAAGTACGGGCTTTTGGGGGCAATCAGCCCCAGCATTTT
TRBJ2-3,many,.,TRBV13,CASSPQTGPDTQYF,TGTGCCAGCAGCCCCCAGACTGGGCCCGATACGCAGTATTTT
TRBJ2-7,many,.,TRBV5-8,CASSPDTSDEQYF,TGTGCCAGCAGCCCGGACACTTCTGACGAGCAGTACTTC
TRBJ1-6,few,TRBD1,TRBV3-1,CASSQGTFDRGSYNSPLHF,TGTGCCAGCAGCCAAGGTACCTTCGACAGGGGATCCTATAATTCACCCCTCCACTTT
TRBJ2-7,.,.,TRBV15,CATSRGGPQDGYEQYF,TGTGCCACCAGCAGAGGAGGGCCCCAGGACGGCTACGAGCAGTACTTC
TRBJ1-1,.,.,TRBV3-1,CASSPGGGTGLMNTEAFF,TGTGCCAGCTCACCCGGGGGCGGAACAGGACTAATGAACACTGAAGCTTTCTTT
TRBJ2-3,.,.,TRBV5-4,CASSEQAAPTDTQYF,TGTGCCAGCAGCGAGCAGGCAGCTCCCACAGATACGCAGTATTTT
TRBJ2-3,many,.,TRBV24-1,CATSEAGTTSTDTQYF,TGTGCCACCAGTGAGGCCGGGACAACCTCGACAGATACGCAGTATTTT
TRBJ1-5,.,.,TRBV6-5,CASSYSIQGQSNQPQHF,TGTGCCAGCAGTTACTCGATACAGGGACAAAGCAATCAGCCCCAGCATTTT
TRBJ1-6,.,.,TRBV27,CASSPLEREFISPLHF,TGTGCCAGCAGTCCCCTGGAAAGGGAGTTTATCTCACCCCTCCACTTT
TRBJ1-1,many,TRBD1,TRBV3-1,CASRRTGGFTEAFF,TGTGCCAGCAGAAGGACAGGGGGCTTCACTGAAGCTTTCTTT
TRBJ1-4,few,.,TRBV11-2,CAGCSSPIEKLFF,TGTGCCGGCTGCTCTTCACCCATAGAAAAACTGTTTTTT
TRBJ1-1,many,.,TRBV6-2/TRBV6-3,CASRNGRLEAFF,TGTGCCAGCAGGAACGGCAGGCTTGAAGCTTTCTTT
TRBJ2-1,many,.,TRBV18,CASSPHPGSYNEQFF,TGTGCCAGCTCACCACACCCGGGCAGTTACAATGAGCAGTTCTTC
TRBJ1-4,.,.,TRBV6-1,CASEGSTNEKLFF,TGTGCCAGCGAGGGATCAACTAATGAAAAACTGTTTTTT
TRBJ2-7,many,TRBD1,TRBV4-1,CASSQGQGNPYEQYF,TGCGCCAGCAGCCAAGGACAGGGGAATCCCTACGAGCAGTACTTC
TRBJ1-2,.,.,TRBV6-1,CASSESIGYGYTF,TGTGCCAGCAGTGAATCTATCGGGTATGGCTACACCTTC
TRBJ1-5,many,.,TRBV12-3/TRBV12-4,CASSYGNQPQHF,TGTGCCAGCAGTTACGGCAATCAGCCCCAGCATTTT
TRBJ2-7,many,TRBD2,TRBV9,CASSVSSGGSYEQYF,TGTGCCAGCAGCGTATCTAGCGGGGGATCCTACGAGCAGTACTTC
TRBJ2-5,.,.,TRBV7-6,CASSSQSLNRETQYF,TGTGCCAGCAGCTCTCAATCCTTAAATCGGGAGACCCAGTACTTC
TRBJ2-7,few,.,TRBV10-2,CASGGGLAPYEQYF,TGCGCCAGCGGGGGGGGGCTAGCGCCCTACGAGCAGTACTTC
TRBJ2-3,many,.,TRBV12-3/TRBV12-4,CASSSQTSTDTQYF,TGTGCCAGCAGTTCACAAACTAGCACAGATACGCAGTATTTT